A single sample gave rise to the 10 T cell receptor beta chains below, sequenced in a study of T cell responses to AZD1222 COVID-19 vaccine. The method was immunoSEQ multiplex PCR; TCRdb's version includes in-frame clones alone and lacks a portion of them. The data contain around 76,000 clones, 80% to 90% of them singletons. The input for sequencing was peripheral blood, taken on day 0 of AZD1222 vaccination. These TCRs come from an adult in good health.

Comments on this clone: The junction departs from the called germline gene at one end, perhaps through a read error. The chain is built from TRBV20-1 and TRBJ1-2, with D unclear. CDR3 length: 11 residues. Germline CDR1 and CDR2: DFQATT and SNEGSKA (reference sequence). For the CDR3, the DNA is TGCAGTGCTGGAGAGCCCTGGGGCTACACCTTC. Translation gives CSAGEPWGYTF.

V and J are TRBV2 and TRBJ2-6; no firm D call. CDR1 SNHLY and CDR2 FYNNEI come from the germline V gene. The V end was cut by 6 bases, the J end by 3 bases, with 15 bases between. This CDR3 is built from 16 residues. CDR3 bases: TGTGCCAGCAGCAGGATGGGGTTGGGTGGGGCCAACGTCCTGACTTTC. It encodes CASSRMGLGGANVLTF.

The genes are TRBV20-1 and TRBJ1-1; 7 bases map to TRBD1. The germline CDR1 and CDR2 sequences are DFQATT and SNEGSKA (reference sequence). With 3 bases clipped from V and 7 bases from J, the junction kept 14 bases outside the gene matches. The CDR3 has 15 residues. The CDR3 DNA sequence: TGCAGTGCTAGTAGGACAGGCGGGGTAAGGAATGAAGCTTTCTTT. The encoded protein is CSASRTGGVRNEAFF.

Here the CDR3 DNA reads TGTGCCAGCAGCTTAGAGGGACGCCATGGCTACACCTTC. It specifies CASSLEGRHGYTF. This rearrangement joins TRBV7-2 to TRBJ1-2; the D gene is possibly TRBD1 (5 bases). Trimming pared 1 base from V and 6 bases from J, leaving 9 bases between. The germline V gene has CDR1 SGHTA and CDR2 FQGNSA. The CDR3 covers 13 residues.

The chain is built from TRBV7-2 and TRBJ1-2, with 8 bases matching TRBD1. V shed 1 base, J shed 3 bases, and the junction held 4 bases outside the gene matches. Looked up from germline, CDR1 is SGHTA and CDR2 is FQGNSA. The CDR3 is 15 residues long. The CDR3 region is CASSLVPGGYYGYTF. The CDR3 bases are TGTGCCAGCAGCTTAGTACCAGGGGGCTACTATGGCTACACCTTC.

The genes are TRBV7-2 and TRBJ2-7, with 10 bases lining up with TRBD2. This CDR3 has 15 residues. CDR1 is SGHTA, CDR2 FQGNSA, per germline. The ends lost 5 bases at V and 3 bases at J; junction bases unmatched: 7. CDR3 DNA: TGTGCCAGCAGCCCCATGGGGACTAGCGACTACGAGCAGTACTTC. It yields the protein CASSPMGTSDYEQYF.

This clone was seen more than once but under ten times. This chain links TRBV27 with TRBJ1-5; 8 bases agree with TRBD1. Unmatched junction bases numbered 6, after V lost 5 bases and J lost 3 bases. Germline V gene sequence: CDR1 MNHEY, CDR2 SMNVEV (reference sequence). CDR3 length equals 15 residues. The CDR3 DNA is TGTGCCAGCAGTGGAGGGACAGGACTCAATCAGCCCCAGCATTTT. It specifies CASSGGTGLNQPQHF.

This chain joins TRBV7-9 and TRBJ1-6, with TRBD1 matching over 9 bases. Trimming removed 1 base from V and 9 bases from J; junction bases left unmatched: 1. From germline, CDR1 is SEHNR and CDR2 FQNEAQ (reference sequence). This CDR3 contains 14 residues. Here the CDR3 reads CASSLEQGASPLHF. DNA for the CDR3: TGTGCCAGCAGCTTAGAACAGGGGGCTTCACCCCTCCACTTT.

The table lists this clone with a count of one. CDR3 loop: CASSPLTGGSNQPQHF. The CDR3 nucleotides read TGTGCCAGCAGTCCATTGACAGGGGGCAGCAATCAGCCCCAGCATTTT. The chain links TRBV28 to TRBJ1-5; 10 bases are a match to TRBD1. Germline V gene lookup returns CDR1 MDHEN and CDR2 SYDVKM. V shed 5 bases, J shed 1 base, and the junction held 5 bases outside the gene matches. There are 16 residues in the CDR3.

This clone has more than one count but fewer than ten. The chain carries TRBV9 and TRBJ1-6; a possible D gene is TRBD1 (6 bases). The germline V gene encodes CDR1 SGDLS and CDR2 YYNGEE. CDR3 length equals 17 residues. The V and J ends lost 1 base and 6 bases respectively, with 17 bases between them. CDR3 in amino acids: CASSVTGAGWGNSPLHF. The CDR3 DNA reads TGTGCCAGCAGCGTAACGGGGGCCGGGTGGGGTAATTCACCCCTCCACTTT.